A single T cell receptor (beta chain) is shown here with its context. Antigen unknown. V was clipped by 2 bases and J by 5 bases, with 9 bases between them. From germline, CDR1 is MNHEY and CDR2 SVGEGT. The CDR3 is 14 amino acids. These data belong to a study of T cell repertoires in cytomegalovirus infection. Study summary: Recently identified HLA-C-restricted and well-studied HLA-B-restricted CMV epitopes were used.

MiXCR, applied by TCRdb to the reads, yields one record per CDR3 protein. The sample holds roughly 280,000 distinct CDR3 sequences; roughly 21% are singletons and the top ten take about 21%. Whole-study results and caveats: Using cumulative public TCR beta family frequency, the authors identified those who carried CMV together with the relevant HLA. HLA-C-restricted CMV-specific TCR beta clonotypes were dominant in the ex vivo response.

The specimen was cultured PBMCs, collected from culture after CMV antigen stimulation. The TCR originated in a human donor in good health (CMV status not recorded). Some clones in this sample may be carry-over from other donors' samples. The chain joins TRBV6-2 or TRBV6-3 to TRBJ2-2; D possibly corresponds to TRBD2 (6 bases). The CDR3 nucleotides read TGTGCCAGCAGTTACCTTGGGACTACCGGGGAGCTGTTTTTT. It yields the protein CASSYLGTTGELFF.